Presented here are 11 T cell receptor beta chains from one specimen sequenced in a study of T-cell reconstitution after alpha-beta-depleted transplantation in children. Unique molecular identifiers were used to barcode this TCRbeta library. TCRdb itself ran the PCR reads through MiXCR, one entry per CDR3 protein. The data show approximately 290,000 distinct CDR3 sequences, with roughly 12% seen just once and around 22% held by the top ten. The sequenced sample was peripheral blood, obtained 180 days after TCRalphabeta/CD19-depleted stem cell transplant. The source is a male patient between 2 and 9 years old who had a stem cell transplant for chronic granulomatous disease, so the T cells may come from the graft donor.

A word on this clonotype: A clone one base away is much larger, so this may be a read error. The CDR3 region is CSARHRDNTGELFF. For the CDR3, the DNA is TGCAGTGCTAGACACAGGGACAACACCGGGGAGCTGTTTTTT. J is TRBJ2-2 and V is TRBV20-1; weak D call: TRBD1 (6 bases). The CDR3 length is 14 residues. V was pared by 2 bases and J by 2 bases, with 9 bases between. Germline values: CDR1 DFQATT, CDR2 SNEGSKA (reference sequence).

This clonotype has at least ten counts. The V call is TRBV29-1, the J call TRBJ2-7, with 12 nucleotides matching TRBD2. The CDR3 totals 16 residues. The V gene's germline CDR1 is SQVTM and CDR2 ANQGSEA. V was clipped by 5 bases and J by 4 bases; unmatched bases: 12. The CDR3 DNA follows: TGCAGCGTTTTTGCGCAACCGGGACTAGCGGGTTACGAGCAGTACTTC. This sequence encodes CSVFAQPGLAGYEQYF.

This clonotype was recorded at least ten times. This sequence joins TRBV28 and TRBJ1-1; TRBD1 might be the D (5 bases). V lost 5 bases to trimming and J lost 4 bases, with 14 bases between them. The CDR3 has 14 residues. CDR1 MDHEN and CDR2 SYDVKM come from the germline V gene. Here the CDR3 reads CASSPGWGGTEAFF. Written as DNA, the CDR3 is TGTGCCAGCAGTCCCGGGTGGGGGGGCACTGAAGCTTTCTTT.

V gene TRBV12-5 combines with J gene TRBJ2-7; TRBD1 agrees at 7 bases. V lost 6 bases, J lost 5 bases, and 4 bases stayed unmatched. Germline V CDR1 and CDR2: LGHNT, FRNRAP. The CDR3 consists of 12 residues. The CDR3: CASGTGRNEQYF. DNA for the CDR3: TGTGCTAGTGGGACAGGGAGAAACGAGCAGTACTTC.

There are many counts of this clonotype. CDR3 bases: TGTGCCACCCTAGCCCCGGGACAGGGGGTTATCAATGAGCAGTTCTTC. Residues: CATLAPGQGVINEQFF. The chain carries TRBV7-9 and TRBJ2-1, with 11 bases lining up with TRBD1. There are 16 residues in the CDR3. Germline CDR1 SEHNR, CDR2 FQNEAQ (reference sequence). Unmatched junction bases numbered 14, after V lost 10 bases and J lost 6 bases.

This clonotype was recorded at least ten times. The chain carries TRBV4-1 and TRBJ2-1, with D maybe TRBD2 (7 bases). This CDR3 comprises 17 residues. Trimming cost V 4 bases and J 3 bases, with 19 bases left between them. The germline V gene has CDR1 MGHRA and CDR2 YSYEKL. This CDR3 reads CASSPGGAGTLYNEQFF. As DNA, the CDR3 is TGCGCCAGCAGCCCTGGGGGAGCGGGGACACTCTACAATGAGCAGTTCTTC.

This clonotype was counted at least ten times. V and J are TRBV11-2 and TRBJ2-4, with TRBD2 matching 12 bases. The germline CDR1 and CDR2 sequences are SGHAT and FQNNGV. V lost 3 bases, J lost 2 bases, and 14 bases stayed unmatched. This CDR3 region has 20 residues. The CDR3 spells CASSLELAGGSRSPKNIQYF. The CDR3, as DNA: TGTGCCAGCAGCTTGGAACTAGCGGGAGGTTCTCGGTCTCCCAAAAACATTCAGTACTTC.

This clonotype was counted at least ten times. The chain employs TRBV12-3 or TRBV12-4 and TRBJ2-5; unclear D gene. Trimming cost V 6 bases and J 4 bases, with 9 bases left between them. This CDR3 has 12 amino acids. CDR3 residues: CASRPPTETQYF. The CDR3 nucleotides read TGTGCCAGCAGACCACCCACAGAGACCCAGTACTTC.

The chain uses TRBV12-3 or TRBV12-4 and TRBJ2-5, with D possibly matching TRBD2 (5 bases). The V and J ends lost 6 bases and 1 base respectively, with 15 bases between them. The CDR3 length is 15 residues. The CDR3, as DNA: TGTGCCAGCAGCGGGTGGGCGGGCGTCCAAGAGACCCAGTACTTC. This codes for CASSGWAGVQETQYF.

Many counts were recorded for this clonotype. One end of the junction varies from germline; a read error may be responsible. The V call is TRBV7-9, the J call TRBJ2-1, with 11 bases lining up with TRBD2. The CDR3 runs 17 residues. Per germline, CDR1 SEHNR and CDR2 FQNEAQ (reference sequence). The CDR3 protein is CASSFNAGLAGGPGTVF. The CDR3 DNA sequence: TGTGCCAGCAGCTTCAACGCTGGGCTAGCGGGAGGTCCCGGTACGGTCTTC.

This clonotype was seen many times. This sequence joins TRBV6-5 and TRBJ2-2; D is possibly TRBD1 or TRBD2 (6 bases each). Germline CDR1 MNHEY, CDR2 SVGAGI. There are 16 residues in the CDR3. The V end lost 0 bases, the J end lost 5 bases, and 13 bases lay between the germline ends. The CDR3 DNA reads TGTGCCAGCAGTTACTCTTCCGGGGGCAGGACCGGGGAGCTGTTTTTT. Translated, it gives CASSYSSGGRTGELFF.